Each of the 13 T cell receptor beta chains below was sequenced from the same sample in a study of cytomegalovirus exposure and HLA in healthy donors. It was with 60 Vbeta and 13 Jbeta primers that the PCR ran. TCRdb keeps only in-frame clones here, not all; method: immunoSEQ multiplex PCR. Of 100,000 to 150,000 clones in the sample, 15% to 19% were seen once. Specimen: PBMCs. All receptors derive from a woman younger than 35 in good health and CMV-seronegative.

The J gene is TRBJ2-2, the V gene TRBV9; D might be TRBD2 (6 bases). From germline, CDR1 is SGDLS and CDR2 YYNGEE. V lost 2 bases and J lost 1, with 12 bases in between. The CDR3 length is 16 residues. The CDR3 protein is CASSVGGRMNTGELFF. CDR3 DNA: TGTGCCAGCAGCGTGGGGGGACGGATGAACACCGGGGAGCTGTTTTTT.

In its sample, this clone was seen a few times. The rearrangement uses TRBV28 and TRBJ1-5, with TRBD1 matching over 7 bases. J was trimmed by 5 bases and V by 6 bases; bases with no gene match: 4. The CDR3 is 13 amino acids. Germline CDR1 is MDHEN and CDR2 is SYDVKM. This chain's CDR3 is CASSIQGYQPQHF. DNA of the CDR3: TGTGCCAGCAGCATACAGGGGTATCAGCCCCAGCATTTT.

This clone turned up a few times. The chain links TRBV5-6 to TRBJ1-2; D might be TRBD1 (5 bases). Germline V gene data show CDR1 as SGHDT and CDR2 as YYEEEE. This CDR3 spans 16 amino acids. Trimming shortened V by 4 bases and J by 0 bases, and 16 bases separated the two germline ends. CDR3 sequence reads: CASSPGRFRANYGYTF. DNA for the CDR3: TGTGCCAGCAGCCCCGGTCGATTCAGGGCTAACTATGGCTACACCTTC.

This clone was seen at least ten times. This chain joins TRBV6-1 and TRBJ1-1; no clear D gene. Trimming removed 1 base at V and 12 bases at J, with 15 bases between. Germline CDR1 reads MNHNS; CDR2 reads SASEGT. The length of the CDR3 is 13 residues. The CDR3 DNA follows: TGTGCCAGCAGTGAAGTGGAGGAGGGCGAGACTTTCTTT. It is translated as CASSEVEEGETFF.

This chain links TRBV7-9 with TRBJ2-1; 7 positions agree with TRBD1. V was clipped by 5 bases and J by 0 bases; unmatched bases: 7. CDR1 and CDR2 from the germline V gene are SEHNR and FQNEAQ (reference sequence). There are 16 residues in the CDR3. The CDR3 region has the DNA TGTGCCAGCAGCCCCTTGACAGGGAGCTCCTACAATGAGCAGTTCTTC. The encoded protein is CASSPLTGSSYNEQFF.

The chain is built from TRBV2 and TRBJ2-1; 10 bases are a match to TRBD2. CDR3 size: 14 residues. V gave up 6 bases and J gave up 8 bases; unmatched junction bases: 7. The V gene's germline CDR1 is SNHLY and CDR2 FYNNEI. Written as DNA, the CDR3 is TGTGCCAGCAGAGCGGGAGGGGGAATGGATGAGCAGTTCTTC. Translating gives CASRAGGGMDEQFF.

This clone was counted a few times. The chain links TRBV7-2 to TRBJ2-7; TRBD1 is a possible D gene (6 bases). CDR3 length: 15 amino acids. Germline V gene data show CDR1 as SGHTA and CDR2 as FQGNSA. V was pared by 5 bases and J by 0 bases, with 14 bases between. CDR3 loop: CASSAAGTISYEQYF. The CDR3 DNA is TGTGCCAGCAGCGCCGCCGGGACAATCTCCTACGAGCAGTACTTC.

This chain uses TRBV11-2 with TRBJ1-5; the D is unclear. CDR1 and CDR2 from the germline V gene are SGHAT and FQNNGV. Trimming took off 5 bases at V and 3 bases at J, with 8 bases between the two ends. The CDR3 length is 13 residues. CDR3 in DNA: TGTGCCAGCAGCCCCGAGCACAATCAGCCCCAGCATTTT. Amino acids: CASSPEHNQPQHF.

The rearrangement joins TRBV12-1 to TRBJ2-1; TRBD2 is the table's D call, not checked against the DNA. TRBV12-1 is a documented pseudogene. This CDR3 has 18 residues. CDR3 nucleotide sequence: TGTGCCAGCAGCTTAGGGACTAGCGGGGCCGATTCCTACAATGAGCAGTTCTTC. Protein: CASSLGTSGADSYNEQFF.

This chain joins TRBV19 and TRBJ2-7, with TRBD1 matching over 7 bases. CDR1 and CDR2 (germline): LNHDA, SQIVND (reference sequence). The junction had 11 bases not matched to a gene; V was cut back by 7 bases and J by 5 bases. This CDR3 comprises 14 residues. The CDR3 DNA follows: TGTGCCAGTAATAAACAGGGGCGCGGCCACGAGCAGTACTTC. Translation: CASNKQGRGHEQYF.

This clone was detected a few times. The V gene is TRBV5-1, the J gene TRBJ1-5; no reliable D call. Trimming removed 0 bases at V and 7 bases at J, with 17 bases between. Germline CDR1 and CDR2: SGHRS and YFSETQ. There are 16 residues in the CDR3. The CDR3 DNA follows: TGCGCCAGCAGCTTGGCGTCGCCCGTGGGCGAACAGCCCCAGCATTTT. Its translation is CASSLASPVGEQPQHF.

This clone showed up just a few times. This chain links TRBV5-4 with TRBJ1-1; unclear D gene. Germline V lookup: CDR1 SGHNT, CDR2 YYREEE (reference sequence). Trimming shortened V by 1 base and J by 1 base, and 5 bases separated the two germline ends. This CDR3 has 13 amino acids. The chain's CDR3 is CASSLRQNTEAFF. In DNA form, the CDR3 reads TGTGCCAGCAGCTTGCGACAGAACACTGAAGCTTTCTTT. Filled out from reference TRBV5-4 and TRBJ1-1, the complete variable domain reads ETGVTQSPTHLIKTRGQQVTLRCSSQSGHNTVSWYQQALGQGPQFIFQYYREEENGRGNFPPRFSGLQFPNYSSELNVNALELDDSALYLCASSLRQNTEAFFGQGTRLTVV.

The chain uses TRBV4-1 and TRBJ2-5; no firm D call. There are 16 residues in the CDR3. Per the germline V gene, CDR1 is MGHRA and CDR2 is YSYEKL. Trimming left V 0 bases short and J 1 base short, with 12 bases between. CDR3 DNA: TGCGCCAGCAGCCAAGATTACGCAGGCCTCCAAGAGACCCAGTACTTC. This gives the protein CASSQDYAGLQETQYF.